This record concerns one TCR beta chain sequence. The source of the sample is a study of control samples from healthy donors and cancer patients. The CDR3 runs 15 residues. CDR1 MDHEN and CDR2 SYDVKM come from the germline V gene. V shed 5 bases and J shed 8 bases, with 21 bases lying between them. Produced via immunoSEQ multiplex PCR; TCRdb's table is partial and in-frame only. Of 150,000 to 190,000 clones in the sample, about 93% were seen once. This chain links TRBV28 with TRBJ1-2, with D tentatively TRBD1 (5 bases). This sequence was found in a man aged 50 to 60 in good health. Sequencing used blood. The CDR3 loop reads CASSLPAGQPLGYTF. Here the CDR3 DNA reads TGTGCCAGCAGTCTCCCGGCAGGGCAACCCCTCGGCTACACCTTC.